A selection of T cell receptor beta chains follows, all from one sample in a study of cytomegalovirus exposure and HLA in healthy donors. This table comes from immunoSEQ multiplex PCR, and its TCRdb copy is limited to in-frame clones, with some not included. The table has 200,000 or so clones, about 83% seen once. Sequences were obtained from PBMCs. The receptors derive from a middle-aged man in good health and CMV-seronegative. CDR3s include the opening cysteine and the closing phenylalanine or tryptophan. The D gene is left open where the match is weak. Size tells how often a clone was seen (once, few, many) or the class of an expanded clone, and some rows leave it out.

D,V,J,size,CDR3,DNA
TRBD2,TRBV6-5,TRBJ2-1,NA,CASSSLAGGRYNEQFF,TGTGCCAGCAGTTCCTTAGCGGGAGGAAGGTACAATGAGCAGTTCTTC
NA,TRBV28,TRBJ2-1,NA,CASSLLADEQFF,TGTGCCAGCAGTTTACTTGCAGATGAGCAGTTCTTC
NA,TRBV30,TRBJ2-2,NA,CAWSVPLVELFF,TGTGCCTGGAGTGTACCCTTAGTGGAGCTGTTTTTT
TRBD2,TRBV10-3,TRBJ2-1,NA,CAISAGGSYNEQFF,TGTGCCATCAGTGCGGGGGGCTCCTACAATGAGCAGTTCTTC
NA,TRBV4-3,TRBJ2-1,NA,CASSQDGTLGSYNEQFF,TGCGCCAGCAGCCAAGATGGGACACTAGGCTCCTACAATGAGCAGTTCTTC
NA,TRBV11-2,TRBJ2-1,NA,CASSLRDNEQFF,TGTGCCAGCAGCCTCCGGGACAATGAGCAGTTCTTC
TRBD2,TRBV7-8,TRBJ2-1,NA,CASSFRSGGSFYNEQFF,TGTGCCAGCAGCTTCAGGAGCGGGGGGTCCTTCTACAATGAGCAGTTCTTC
NA,TRBV27,TRBJ1-2,once,CASSLAGMGYLGYTF,TGTGCCAGCAGTTTAGCGGGAATGGGGTACTTGGGCTACACCTTC
TRBD2,TRBV2,TRBJ2-3,NA,CASSYSGGTDTQYF,TGTGCCAGCAGTTATAGCGGGGGCACAGATACGCAGTATTTT
NA,TRBV7-9,TRBJ1-3,NA,CASSLVPSSGNTIYF,TGTGCCAGCAGCTTAGTCCCCAGCTCTGGAAACACCATATATTTT
NA,TRBV2,TRBJ1-5,few,CASSDEDQPQHF,TGTGCCAGCAGTGACGAGGATCAGCCCCAGCATTTT
NA,TRBV7-3,TRBJ1-6,NA,CASSQQGIGYNSPLHF,TGTGCCAGCAGCCAACAGGGAATAGGCTATAATTCACCCCTCCACTTT
TRBD1,TRBV7-8,TRBJ2-5,NA,CASSPRDRGLQETQYF,TGTGCCAGCAGCCCTCGGGACAGGGGACTTCAAGAGACCCAGTACTTC
NA,TRBV5-4,TRBJ1-3,NA,CASSLITASGNTIYF,TGTGCCAGCAGCTTGATTACAGCCTCTGGAAACACCATATATTTT
TRBD1,TRBV6-5,TRBJ2-3,NA,CASRGTGSADTQYF,TGTGCCAGCCGCGGGACAGGGTCTGCAGATACGCAGTATTTT
TRBD1,TRBV5-1,TRBJ2-5,NA,CASSSGQGALETQYF,TGCGCCAGCAGCTCTGGACAGGGGGCTTTAGAGACCCAGTACTTC
NA,TRBV12-5,TRBJ1-2,NA,CASGFLASPYGYTF,TGTGCTAGTGGTTTTCTTGCAAGCCCCTATGGCTACACCTTC
NA,TRBV2,TRBJ1-1,NA,CASRGSGTEAFF,TGTGCCAGCAGGGGCTCGGGGACTGAAGCTTTCTTT
TRBD1,TRBV7-9,TRBJ2-1,few,CSSSLAGTGAANEQFF,TGTTCCAGCAGCTTAGCCGGGACAGGGGCTGCCAATGAGCAGTTCTTC
NA,TRBV18,TRBJ1-3,NA,CASSNTVSGSGNTIYF,TGTGCCAGCTCCAACACGGTCTCAGGCTCTGGAAACACTATATATTTT
NA,TRBV2,TRBJ1-5,NA,CASSEALTGIQPQHF,TGTGCCAGCAGTGAAGCGCTCACAGGAATTCAGCCCCAGCATTTT
TRBD2,TRBV5-1,TRBJ2-7,NA,CASSPSQRGGHYEQYF,TGCGCCAGCAGCCCCAGCCAGCGGGGGGGCCACTACGAGCAGTACTTC